Sequencing of this T cell receptor beta chain was carried out in a study of blood T cell repertoires in COVID-19 (dated by TCRdb to the early 2020s). Concerning the study at large: Collaborator samples came from the United States, Italy and Spain and covered acute and convalescent phases of COVID-19. The material from the prospective study consisted of cDNA or gDNA derived from T cells, B-cell-depleted T cells, or PBMCs. The dataset comprised deeply sampled blood TCRbeta repertoires from subjects exposed to, actively infected with, or recovered from COVID-19. The repertoires were made available in a free public database intended to serve as a resource for research on the immune response to SARS-CoV-2. The samples were drawn from the first 160 participants of the ongoing ImmuneRACE study and from 950 to 1,500 subjects provided by 6 global collaborators. A de-identified subject ID, COVID-19 status, age in years and sex were almost always included in the sample metadata. Where available, HLA class I and class II types were taken from metadata supplied by the sample provider and were not determined by assay-based typing. Overall study outcomes, separate from this receptor: How much clinical and demographic metadata was included differed by source and by participant, and the metadata was provided uncurated.

This clone showed up just a few times. Its target antigen remains unknown. It has no much larger one-base neighbor in the sample; base qualities were not kept. In the prospective study, participants were about 18 to 100 years old, resided in under 30 geographic areas of the United States, and were enrolled through a virtual design. In the prospective study, participants were assigned to cohorts based on the clinical history participants reported in a screening survey and a study questionnaire. Each participant in the prospective study had whole blood, serum and a nasopharyngeal or oropharyngeal swab collected by mobile phlebotomists. Participants in the prospective study had the option to provide additional blood draws and questionnaires over a roughly two-month period. Blood samples from the prospective study were shipped frozen or at room temperature prior to DNA extraction. TCRbeta CDR3 regions were amplified from genomic DNA using the immunoSEQ Assay, a bias-controlled multiplex PCR. The study's own analysis went as follows. Within the assay, amplification of reference gene primers was used to estimate how many nucleated cells each sample contained. Sequence reads were collapsed and filtered to measure the absolute abundance of every unique TCRbeta CDR3 rearrangement. For each sample, productive Simpson clonality was calculated as the square root of Simpson's diversity index across productive rearrangements. The immuneACCESS repertoire file appears here via TCRdb, limited to in-frame rearrangements. These files lack a portion of the clones; in checked studies, under half of the deficit traces to unresolved V genes, and the cause of the others is not known. Clonal size and the V and J genes are those of that table, whereas D and trimming came from the DNA. The sample table records 300,000 to 350,000 clones; 90% of these occur just once. The top ten constitute approximately 4.5% of the sample.

The junction carries 4 bases between V and J, which are trimmed by 4 bases and 4 bases respectively. Measured from the cysteine to the phenylalanine, the CDR3 is 12 residues long. Just the 36-base CDR3 DNA is kept, in frame starting at base 1. CDR1 and CDR2 (SEHNR, FQNEAQ) derive from the germline V gene (reference sequence). The clonotype comes from a woman in her late teens or twenties with acute COVID-19. The receptor chain draws on TRBV7-9 and TRBJ2-2; the D segment cannot be called with confidence. The sequenced sample was PBMCs or T cells enriched from blood (not recorded which). The nucleotides are TGTGCCAGCAGCTCCTCCACCGGGGAGCTGTTTTTT. Its protein reads: CASSSSTGELFF.